This is a list of T cell receptor beta chains from one sample in a study of blood T cell repertoires in COVID-19. Profiled with immunoSEQ multiplex PCR; TCRdb holds only in-frame clones, not every one. Of 220,000 or so clones in the sample, roughly 86% were seen once. Material for sequencing was peripheral blood. These receptors all come from a woman between 45 and 65 years old with COVID-19, enrolled during active disease. Each CDR3 is given with its conserved first and last residue. The D gene is left open where the match is weak. Clone size is stated in some rows and not others, as once, few, many or a class when expanded.

d_gene,abundance,v_gene,j_gene,CDR3nt,CDR3aa
TRBD2,once,TRBV5-6,TRBJ2-3,TGTGCCAGCACCATAGCGGGTAGTGCAGATACGCAGTATTTT,CASTIAGSADTQYF
-,-,TRBV11-2,TRBJ2-1,TGTGCCAGCAGCTCCCTAGGTAGACCGGGCAATGAGCAGTTCTTC,CASSSLGRPGNEQFF
-,-,TRBV10-1,TRBJ2-2,TGCGCCAGCAGTGAAGGGGCTTCCACCGGGGAGCTGTTTTTT,CASSEGASTGELFF
TRBD2,once,TRBV6-6,TRBJ2-3,TGTGCCAGCAGCCTAGCGGGGACAGATACGCAGTATTTT,CASSLAGTDTQYF
TRBD1,-,TRBV19,TRBJ2-7,TGTGCCACGGGACAGGGGTCCCACGAGCAGTACTTC,CATGQGSHEQYF
-,once,TRBV28,TRBJ1-1,TGTGCCAGCAGTCCCGGACAGCTTCACACTGAAGCTTTCTTT,CASSPGQLHTEAFF
-,-,TRBV5-6,TRBJ2-3,TGTGCCAGCAGGTTCTCGATCCTGGCAGGGAGCACAGATACGCAGTATTTT,CASRFSILAGSTDTQYF
-,-,TRBV19,TRBJ2-5,TGTGCCAGTAGTATTGTAGCTGCCCAAGAGACCCAGTACTTC,CASSIVAAQETQYF
-,-,TRBV18,TRBJ1-2,TGTGCCAGCTCACTCGAGGAACAATATGGCTACACCTTC,CASSLEEQYGYTF
-,-,TRBV2,TRBJ1-6,TGTGCCAGCAGTGAAGCGCCCCCGACTGGCGGGGTGGGCCCTCTCAATTCACCCCTCCACTTT,CASSEAPPTGGVGPLNSPLHF
-,-,TRBV7-9,TRBJ1-5,TGTGCCAGCAGCCTGGACAGTTATCAGCCCCAGCATTTT,CASSLDSYQPQHF
-,few,TRBV10-3,TRBJ1-1,TGTGCCATCAGTGAGTCCCGCCCGGGTCGCAATGGTGAAGCTTTCTTT,CAISESRPGRNGEAFF
-,-,TRBV5-4,TRBJ1-3,TGTGCCAGCAGCTGGGCGGGACTCCCGAGCTCTGGAAACACCATATATTTT,CASSWAGLPSSGNTIYF
TRBD1,-,TRBV5-6,TRBJ1-6,TGTGCCAGCAGCCCCGGGACAGGGCGAGTCCTAAATTCACCCCTCCACTTT,CASSPGTGRVLNSPLHF
TRBD1,-,TRBV2,TRBJ1-1,TGTGCCAGCCCGGGACAGAGACAACCAGAAGCTTTCTTT,CASPGQRQPEAFF
-,-,TRBV2,TRBJ2-3,TGTGCCAAGGGGAAAGGGGCAGGGGTTTCCCCAAGCACAGATACGCAGTATTTT,CAKGKGAGVSPSTDTQYF
TRBD1,-,TRBV2,TRBJ2-3,TGTGCCAGCAGTGATTCGGGACAGATTAGAGATACGCAGTATTTT,CASSDSGQIRDTQYF
-,once,TRBV20-1,TRBJ2-7,TGCAGTGGTGGGGAGTACGAGCAGTACTTC,CSGGEYEQYF
TRBD1,-,TRBV14,TRBJ1-2,TGTGCCAGCAGCCAACTTGGGACAGACTATGGCTACACCTTC,CASSQLGTDYGYTF
-,few,TRBV5-1,TRBJ1-6,TGCGCCAGCAGCTTGGGTTCTCAGGTGGGGAATGTGTGGGGGGTCTCACCCCTCCACTTT,CASSLGSQVGNVWGVSPLHF
-,-,TRBV28,TRBJ1-5,TGTGCCAGCAGTTTTTACAGGGCTCAGCCCCAGCATTTT,CASSFYRAQPQHF
-,once,TRBV2,TRBJ1-2,TGTGCCAGCAGGGAGGTAGGCGGCTACACCTTC,CASREVGGYTF
-,-,TRBV27,TRBJ1-2,TGTGCCAGCAGTTTTGGGCATAGCTATGGCTACACCTTC,CASSFGHSYGYTF
-,-,TRBV10-3,TRBJ1-4,TGTGCCATCAGTGACGGGGGAAGACTGTTTTTT,CAISDGGRLFF
-,-,TRBV5-6,TRBJ2-3,TGTGCCAGCAGCCCGGACAGTGCTAGCACAGATACGCAGTATTTT,CASSPDSASTDTQYF
-,-,TRBV28,TRBJ2-6,TGTGCCAGCAGGATCCCAGGGGGGGCCAACGTCCTGACTTTC,CASRIPGGANVLTF
TRBD1,-,TRBV5-4,TRBJ2-3,TGTGCCAGCAGGTACTACACAGGGGTGAGGCGCACAGATACGCAGTATTTT,CASRYYTGVRRTDTQYF
-,-,TRBV5-1,TRBJ1-2,TGCGCCAGCAGCTGGACAGCTACTACACCTTCTAACTATGGCTACACCTTC,CASSWTATTPSNYGYTF
-,-,TRBV3-1/TRBV3-2,TRBJ2-1,TGTGCCAGCAGCCGGGCGTATCGGAATGAGCAGTTCTTC,CASSRAYRNEQFF
-,-,TRBV2,TRBJ1-3,TGTGCCAGCAGTTCTCAGGGTATCAGGAGCTCTGGAAACACCATATATTTT,CASSSQGIRSSGNTIYF
TRBD2,-,TRBV5-1,TRBJ2-5,TGCGCCAGCAGCTCGCTCGGGGGGTTCCAAGAGACCCAGTACTTC,CASSSLGGFQETQYF
TRBD1,-,TRBV2,TRBJ1-5,TGTGCCAGCAGTGAGGGACAGCTACAAAATCAGCCCCAGCATTTT,CASSEGQLQNQPQHF